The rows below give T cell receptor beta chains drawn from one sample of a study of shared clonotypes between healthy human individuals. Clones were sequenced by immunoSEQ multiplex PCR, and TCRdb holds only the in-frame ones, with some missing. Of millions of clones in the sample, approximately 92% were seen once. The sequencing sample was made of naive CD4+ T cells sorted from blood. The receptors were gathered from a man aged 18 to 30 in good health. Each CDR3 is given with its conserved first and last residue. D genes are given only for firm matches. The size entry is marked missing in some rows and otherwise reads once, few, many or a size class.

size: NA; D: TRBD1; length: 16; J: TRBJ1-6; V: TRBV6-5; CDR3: CASSLLGQGNNSPLHF; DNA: TGTGCCAGCAGTTTACTAGGACAGGGAAATAATTCACCCCTCCACTTT
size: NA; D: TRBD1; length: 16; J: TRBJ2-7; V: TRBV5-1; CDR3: CASSLAGVGGAGEQYF; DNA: TGCGCCAGCAGCTTGGCCGGGGTAGGGGGCGCGGGCGAGCAGTACTTC
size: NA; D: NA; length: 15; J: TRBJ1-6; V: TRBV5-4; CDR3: CASSLQPPYNSPLHF; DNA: TGTGCCAGCAGCCTACAGCCTCCTTATAATTCACCCCTCCACTTT
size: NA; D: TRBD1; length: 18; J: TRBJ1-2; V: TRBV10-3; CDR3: CAISEIVSRQGANYGYTF; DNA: TGTGCCATCAGTGAGATCGTTTCGAGGCAGGGGGCAAACTATGGCTACACCTTC
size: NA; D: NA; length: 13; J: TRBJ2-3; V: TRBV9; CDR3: CASSVVTSDTQYF; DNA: TGTGCCAGCAGCGTAGTTACATCAGATACGCAGTATTTT
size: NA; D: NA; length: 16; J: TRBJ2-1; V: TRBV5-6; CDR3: CASSLGQSPLRGEQFF; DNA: TGTGCCAGCAGCTTGGGGCAGTCCCCTCTCAGGGGTGAGCAGTTCTTC
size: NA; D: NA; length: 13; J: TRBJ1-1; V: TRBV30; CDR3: CAWSAGVDTEAFF; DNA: TGTGCCTGGAGTGCAGGGGTGGACACTGAAGCTTTCTTT
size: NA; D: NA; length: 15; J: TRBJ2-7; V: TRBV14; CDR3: CASSRPVGQHYEQYF; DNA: TGTGCCAGCAGCCGACCTGTGGGGCAGCATTACGAGCAGTACTTC
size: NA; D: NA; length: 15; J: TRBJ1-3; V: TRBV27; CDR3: CASGGGGHSGNTIYF; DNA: TGTGCCAGCGGAGGGGGGGGCCACTCTGGAAACACCATATATTTT
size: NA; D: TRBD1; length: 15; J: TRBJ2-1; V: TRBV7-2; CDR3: CASSLGQVGVNEQFF; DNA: TGTGCCAGCAGCCTAGGACAGGTAGGTGTGAATGAGCAGTTCTTC
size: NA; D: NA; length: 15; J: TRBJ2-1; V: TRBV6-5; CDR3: CASSLGLSSYNEQFF; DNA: TGTGCCAGCAGTCTGGGACTCAGCTCCTACAATGAGCAGTTCTTC
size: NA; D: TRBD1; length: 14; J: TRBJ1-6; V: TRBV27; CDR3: CASSRDRVNSPLHF; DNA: TGTGCCAGCAGCCGGGACAGGGTCAATTCACCCCTCCACTTT
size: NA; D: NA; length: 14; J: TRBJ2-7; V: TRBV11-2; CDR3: CASRPPTGSYEQYF; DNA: TGTGCCAGCAGGCCGCCGACAGGCTCATACGAGCAGTACTTC
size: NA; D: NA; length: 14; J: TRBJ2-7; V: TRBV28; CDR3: CASSYGLKGYEQYF; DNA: TGTGCCAGCAGTTACGGGCTAAAGGGCTACGAGCAGTACTTC
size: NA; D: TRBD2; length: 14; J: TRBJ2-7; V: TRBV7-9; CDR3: CASSLGLALSEQYF; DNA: TGTGCCAGCAGCTTGGGACTAGCGCTCTCCGAGCAGTACTTC
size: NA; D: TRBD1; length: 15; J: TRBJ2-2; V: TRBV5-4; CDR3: CASSSRDRSAGELFF; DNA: TGTGCCAGCAGCTCCAGGGACAGATCCGCCGGGGAGCTGTTTTTT
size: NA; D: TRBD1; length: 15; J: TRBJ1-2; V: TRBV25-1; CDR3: CASSNSGTGYYGYTF; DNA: TGTGCCAGCAGTAACTCCGGGACAGGGTACTATGGCTACACCTTC
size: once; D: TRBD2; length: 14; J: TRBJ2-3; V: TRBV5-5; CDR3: CASNILGGYNTQYF; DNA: TGTGCCAGCAATATCTTGGGGGGGTACAATACGCAGTATTTT
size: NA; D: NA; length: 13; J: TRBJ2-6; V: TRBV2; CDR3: CASTGSGANVLTF; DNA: TGTGCCAGCACAGGCTCTGGGGCCAACGTCCTGACTTTC
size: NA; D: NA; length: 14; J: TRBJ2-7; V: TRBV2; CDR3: CASKETFLSYEQYF; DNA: TGTGCCAGCAAGGAGACATTCCTCTCCTACGAGCAGTACTTC
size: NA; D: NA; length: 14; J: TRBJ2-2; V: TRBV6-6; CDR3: CASSYGGSTGELFF; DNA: TGTGCCAGCAGTTACGGGGGAAGCACCGGGGAGCTGTTTTTT
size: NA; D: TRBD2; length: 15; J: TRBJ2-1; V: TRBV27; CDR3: CASRAGGGGYNEQFF; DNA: TGTGCCAGCAGAGCGGGAGGGGGTGGGTACAATGAGCAGTTCTTC
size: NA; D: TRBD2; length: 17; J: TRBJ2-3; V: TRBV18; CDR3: CASSPTLGAGGGDTQYF; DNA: TGTGCCAGCTCACCCACGCTCGGAGCGGGAGGAGGAGATACGCAGTATTTT
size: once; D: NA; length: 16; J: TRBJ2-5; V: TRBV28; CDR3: CASSHVAAGLQETQYF; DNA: TGTGCCAGCAGCCACGTGGCGGCAGGGCTCCAAGAGACCCAGTACTTC
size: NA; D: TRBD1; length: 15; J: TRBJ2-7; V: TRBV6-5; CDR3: CASTPDWTGGFEQYF; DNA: TGTGCCAGCACCCCGGATTGGACAGGGGGCTTCGAGCAGTACTTC
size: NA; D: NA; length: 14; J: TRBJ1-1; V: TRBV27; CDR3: CASSLSVRVTEAFF; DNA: TGTGCCAGCAGTTTATCCGTCAGGGTGACTGAAGCTTTCTTT